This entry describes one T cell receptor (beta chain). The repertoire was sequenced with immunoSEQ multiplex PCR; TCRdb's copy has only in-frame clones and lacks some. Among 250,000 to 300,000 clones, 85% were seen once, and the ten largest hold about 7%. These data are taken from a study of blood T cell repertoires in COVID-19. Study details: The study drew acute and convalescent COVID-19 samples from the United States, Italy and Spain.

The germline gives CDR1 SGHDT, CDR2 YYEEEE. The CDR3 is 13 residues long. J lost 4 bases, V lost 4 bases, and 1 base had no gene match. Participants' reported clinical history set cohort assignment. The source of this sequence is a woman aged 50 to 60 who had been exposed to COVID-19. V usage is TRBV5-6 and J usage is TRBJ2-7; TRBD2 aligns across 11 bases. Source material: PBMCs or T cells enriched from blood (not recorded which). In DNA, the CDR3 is TGTGCCAGCAGCCCTAGCGGGGGGTACGAGCAGTACTTC. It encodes CASSPSGGYEQYF.